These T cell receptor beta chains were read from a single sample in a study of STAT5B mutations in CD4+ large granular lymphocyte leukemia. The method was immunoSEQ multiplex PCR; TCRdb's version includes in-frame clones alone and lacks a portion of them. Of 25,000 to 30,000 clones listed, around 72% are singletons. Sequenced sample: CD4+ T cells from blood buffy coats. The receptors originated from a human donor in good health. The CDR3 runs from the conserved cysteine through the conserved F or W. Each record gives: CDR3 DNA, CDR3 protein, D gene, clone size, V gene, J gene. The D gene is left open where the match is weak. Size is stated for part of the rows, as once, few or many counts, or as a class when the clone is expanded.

CDR3nt: TGTGCCAGCAGCTGGGACAGCCCAGGAGAAAAACTGTTTTTT; CDR3aa: CASSWDSPGEKLFF; d_gene: TRBD1; abundance: .; v_gene: TRBV5-4; j_gene: TRBJ1-4
CDR3nt: TGCGCCAGCAGCTTGGAGGGTACCTACGAGCAGTACTTC; CDR3aa: CASSLEGTYEQYF; d_gene: .; abundance: .; v_gene: TRBV5-1; j_gene: TRBJ2-7
CDR3nt: TGCGCCAGCAGCAAAGGACAGGCGGGGGGTGAAAAACTGTTTTTT; CDR3aa: CASSKGQAGGEKLFF; d_gene: TRBD1; abundance: .; v_gene: TRBV5-1; j_gene: TRBJ1-4
CDR3nt: TGCGCCAGCAGCTTGGCTGGGGGCGACGGGGAGACCCAGTACTTC; CDR3aa: CASSLAGGDGETQYF; d_gene: .; abundance: .; v_gene: TRBV5-1; j_gene: TRBJ2-5
CDR3nt: TGTGCCAGTAGTCAAACGACTGGGAGCTCCTACAATGAGCAGTTCTTC; CDR3aa: CASSQTTGSSYNEQFF; d_gene: .; abundance: .; v_gene: TRBV19; j_gene: TRBJ2-1
CDR3nt: TGTGCCAGTAAAGAGGACGGCCCCTACAATGAGCAGTTCTTC; CDR3aa: CASKEDGPYNEQFF; d_gene: .; abundance: .; v_gene: TRBV2; j_gene: TRBJ2-1
CDR3nt: TGTGCCAGCAGTTGGGATCAGGCGAGCGAGCAGTACTTC; CDR3aa: CASSWDQASEQYF; d_gene: .; abundance: .; v_gene: TRBV6-6; j_gene: TRBJ2-7
CDR3nt: TGTGCCAGCAGCCCTAGCCGGGGAGGTCGCGAGACCCAGTACTTC; CDR3aa: CASSPSRGGRETQYF; d_gene: .; abundance: .; v_gene: TRBV6-5; j_gene: TRBJ2-5
CDR3nt: TGTGCCAGCAGCCCCCGCGTAGCGTCGGAGACCCAGTACTTC; CDR3aa: CASSPRVASETQYF; d_gene: .; abundance: .; v_gene: TRBV7-6; j_gene: TRBJ2-5
CDR3nt: TGTGCCTGGATGGGGGGGGCATACACTGAAGCTTTCTTT; CDR3aa: CAWMGGAYTEAFF; d_gene: .; abundance: few; v_gene: TRBV30; j_gene: TRBJ1-1
CDR3nt: TGTGCCAGCAGCCGTCAGGGAGCCTACAATGAGCAGTTCTTC; CDR3aa: CASSRQGAYNEQFF; d_gene: .; abundance: .; v_gene: TRBV11-3; j_gene: TRBJ2-1
CDR3nt: TGTGCCACCGGGACTAGCGTAGAAGATACGCAGTATTTT; CDR3aa: CATGTSVEDTQYF; d_gene: TRBD2; abundance: .; v_gene: TRBV27; j_gene: TRBJ2-3
CDR3nt: TGTGCCAGCACCAACTCGCCCGCGGCCTACAATGAGCAGTTCTTC; CDR3aa: CASTNSPAAYNEQFF; d_gene: .; abundance: .; v_gene: TRBV7-2; j_gene: TRBJ2-1
CDR3nt: TGTGCCAGCAGCGATAACCCTAGCGGGAGTTACGAGCAGTACTTC; CDR3aa: CASSDNPSGSYEQYF; d_gene: TRBD2; abundance: .; v_gene: TRBV7-9; j_gene: TRBJ2-7
CDR3nt: TGCGCCAGCAGGTCCCAGGGGGACACCGGGGAGCTGTTTTTT; CDR3aa: CASRSQGDTGELFF; d_gene: TRBD1; abundance: once; v_gene: TRBV5-1; j_gene: TRBJ2-2
CDR3nt: TGTGCCAGCAGTTTTCTAGCGGGAGACGAGCAGTACTTC; CDR3aa: CASSFLAGDEQYF; d_gene: TRBD2; abundance: few; v_gene: TRBV27; j_gene: TRBJ2-7
CDR3nt: TGTGCCAGCAGCTTGGGACTGCAAGAGACCCAGTACTTC; CDR3aa: CASSLGLQETQYF; d_gene: .; abundance: once; v_gene: TRBV5-4; j_gene: TRBJ2-5
CDR3nt: TGCGCCAGCAGCTTGAACGGAGGGATGAACACTGAAGCTTTCTTT; CDR3aa: CASSLNGGMNTEAFF; d_gene: .; abundance: few; v_gene: TRBV5-1; j_gene: TRBJ1-1
CDR3nt: TGTGCTAGTGGTTTCACAGGGATCGAGACCCAGTACTTC; CDR3aa: CASGFTGIETQYF; d_gene: .; abundance: .; v_gene: TRBV12-5; j_gene: TRBJ2-5
CDR3nt: TGTGCCAGCAGTGTGCGGGACAGTGGCAATCAGCCCCAGCATTTT; CDR3aa: CASSVRDSGNQPQHF; d_gene: TRBD1; abundance: .; v_gene: TRBV2; j_gene: TRBJ1-5
CDR3nt: TGTGCCAGCAGTTTTGCGGGACTTGACACAGATACGCAGTATTTT; CDR3aa: CASSFAGLDTDTQYF; d_gene: .; abundance: .; v_gene: TRBV28; j_gene: TRBJ2-3
CDR3nt: TGTGCCAGCAGCTTATATTTAGGGGCAAACAATGAGCAGTTCTTC; CDR3aa: CASSLYLGANNEQFF; d_gene: .; abundance: .; v_gene: TRBV7-7; j_gene: TRBJ2-1
CDR3nt: TGTGCCATCAGCGCTGACAGGGCGAACACTGAAGCTTTCTTT; CDR3aa: CAISADRANTEAFF; d_gene: TRBD1; abundance: few; v_gene: TRBV10-3; j_gene: TRBJ1-1
CDR3nt: TGTGCCAGCAGCCCATCGGGGACAGGGCATGGCTACACCTTC; CDR3aa: CASSPSGTGHGYTF; d_gene: TRBD1; abundance: .; v_gene: TRBV7-8; j_gene: TRBJ1-2